The present TCR beta chain was sequenced within a study of early T cells in non-severe SARS-CoV-2 infection. As for the study in general: RNA in bulk from unsorted whole blood was sequenced, and chains were unpaired.

The germline V gene has CDR1 LGHNT and CDR2 FRNRAP. Trimming took 7 bases from V and 5 from J, leaving 12 bases between them. The CDR3 is made up of 13 amino acids. Study-level points and caveats: A preference for anti-spike CD8 responses marked VDJdb matching, which missed private and CD4 specificities.

About this clonotype itself: Antigen specificity is unknown.

Attachment of unique molecular identifiers to individual cDNA molecules was performed. TCRdb processed the 5' RACE reads anew with MiXCR; each CDR3 protein has one entry. The sample yields tens of thousands of distinct CDR3 sequences, 11% to 15% seen once. The chain uses TRBV12-5 and TRBJ1-5, with D unclear. The receptor comes from an adult who was a healthcare worker with PCR-confirmed SARS-CoV-2 infection or an uninfected control (not recorded which). The specimen sequenced was whole blood. CDR3 sequence: CASVLIGDQPQHF. The CDR3, as DNA: TGTGCTAGTGTCCTGATAGGAGATCAGCCCCAGCATTTT.